This is a list of T cell receptor beta chains from one sample in a study of T-cell reconstitution after alpha-beta-depleted transplantation in children. TCRdb re-derived calls from the PCR reads in MiXCR, one entry per CDR3 protein. The table shows around 300,000 distinct CDR3 sequences, with roughly 21% occurring only once. The specimen comprised PBMCs, mostly from graft donor cells, sampled 180 days after TCRalphabeta/CD19-depleted stem cell transplant. The receptors here all came from a male patient between 10 and 17 years old who had a stem cell transplant for acute lymphoblastic leukemia, so the T cells may come from the graft donor. Both conserved end residues are part of each CDR3. Each record gives: J gene, V gene, D gene, clone size, CDR3 DNA, CDR3 protein. A D gene is named only where the DNA matches it firmly. Not every row has a clone size; where given, it reads once, few, many or a size class.

>TRBJ1-1|TRBV28|-|-
TGTGCCAGCAGTTTGGACAGTCCTGAAGCTTTCTTT
CASSLDSPEAFF
>TRBJ2-3|TRBV24-1|-|many
TGTGCCACCAGTGAGGCGGACACACCGACAGATACGCAGTATTTT
CATSEADTPTDTQYF
>TRBJ2-1|TRBV3-1|TRBD2|-
TGTGCCAGCAGCACCCGGACTAGCAGTAATGAGCAGTTCTTC
CASSTRTSSNEQFF
>TRBJ1-2|TRBV7-3|TRBD1|-
TGTGCCAGCAGCCAGCGGACAGGGCTTGGCTACACCTTC
CASSQRTGLGYTF
>TRBJ2-1|TRBV29-1|TRBD2|many
TGCAGCGTTGAGGGGGGGAGGAATGAGCAGTTCTTC
CSVEGGRNEQFF
>TRBJ2-7|TRBV5-1|TRBD1|-
TGCGCCAGCAGCTTAACCGGACAGGGGAGTTGGGACAAGCAGTACTTC
CASSLTGQGSWDKQYF
>TRBJ2-4|TRBV27|-|few
TGTGCCAGCAGTTCTCCGGGACTAGCCAAAAACATTCAGTACTTC
CASSSPGLAKNIQYF
>TRBJ2-1|TRBV14|-|few
TGTGCCAGCAGCCAGAGCCCAGGGTATGAGCAGTTCTTC
CASSQSPGYEQFF
>TRBJ1-2|TRBV10-3|TRBD1|-
TGTGCCATCAGGGGGACAGGGGTAGATGGCTACACCTTC
CAIRGTGVDGYTF
>TRBJ2-4|TRBV29-1|-|-
TGCAGCGTTGACATTCTAGCCAAAAACATTCAGTACTTC
CSVDILAKNIQYF